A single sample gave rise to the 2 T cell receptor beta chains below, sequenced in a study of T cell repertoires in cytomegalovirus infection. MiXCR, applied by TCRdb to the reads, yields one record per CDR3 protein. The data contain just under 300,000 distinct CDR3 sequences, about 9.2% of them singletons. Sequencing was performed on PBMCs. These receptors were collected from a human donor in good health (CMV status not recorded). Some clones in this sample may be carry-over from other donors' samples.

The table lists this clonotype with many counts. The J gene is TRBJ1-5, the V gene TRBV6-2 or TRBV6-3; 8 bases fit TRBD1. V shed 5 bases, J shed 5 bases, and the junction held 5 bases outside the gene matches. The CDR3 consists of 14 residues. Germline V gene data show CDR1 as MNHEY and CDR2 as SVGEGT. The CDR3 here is CASSPDREDQPQHF. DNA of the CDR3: TGTGCCAGCAGTCCGGACAGGGAGGATCAGCCCCAGCATTTT.

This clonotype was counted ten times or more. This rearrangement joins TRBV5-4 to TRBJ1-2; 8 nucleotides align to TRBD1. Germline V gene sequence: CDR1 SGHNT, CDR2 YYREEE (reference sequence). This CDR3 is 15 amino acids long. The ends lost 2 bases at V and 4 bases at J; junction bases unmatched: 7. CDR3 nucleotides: TGTGCCAGCAGCTTCGAGGGACAGGTTGCCTATGGCTACACCTTC. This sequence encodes CASSFEGQVAYGYTF.